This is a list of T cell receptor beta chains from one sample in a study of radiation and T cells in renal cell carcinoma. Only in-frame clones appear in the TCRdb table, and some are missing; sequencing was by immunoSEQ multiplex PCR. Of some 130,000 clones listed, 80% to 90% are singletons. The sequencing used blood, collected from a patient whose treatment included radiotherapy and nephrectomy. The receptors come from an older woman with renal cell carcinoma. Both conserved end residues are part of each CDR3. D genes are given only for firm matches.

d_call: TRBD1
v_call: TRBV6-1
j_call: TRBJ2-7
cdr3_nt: TGTGCCAGCAGTCTACAGGGGTTTAGGTACGAGCAGTACTTC
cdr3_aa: CASSLQGFRYEQYF

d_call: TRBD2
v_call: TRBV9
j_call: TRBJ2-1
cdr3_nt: TGTGCCAGCAGCGCCTCTCTGCCGGGGGGGTACAATGAGCAGTTCTTC
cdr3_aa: CASSASLPGGYNEQFF

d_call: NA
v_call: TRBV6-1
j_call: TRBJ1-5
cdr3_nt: TGTGCCAGCAGCCTGAATAGCAATCAGCCCCAGCATTTT
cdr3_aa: CASSLNSNQPQHF

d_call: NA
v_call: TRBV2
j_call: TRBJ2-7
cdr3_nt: TGTGCCAGCAGTGGACCGGGCCCAACCTACGAGCAGTACTTC
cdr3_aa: CASSGPGPTYEQYF

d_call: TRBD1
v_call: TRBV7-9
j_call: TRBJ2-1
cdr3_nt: TGTGCCAGCACCCTTTACGACAGGGAAGAGCAGTTCTTC
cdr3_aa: CASTLYDREEQFF

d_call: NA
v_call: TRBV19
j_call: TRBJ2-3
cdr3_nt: TGTGCCAGTAGTTATCCGGGGGACACAGATACGCAGTATTTT
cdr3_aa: CASSYPGDTDTQYF

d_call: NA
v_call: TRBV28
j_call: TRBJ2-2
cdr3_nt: TGTGCCAGAGAGACACCAAACACCGGGGAGCTGTTTTTT
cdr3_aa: CARETPNTGELFF

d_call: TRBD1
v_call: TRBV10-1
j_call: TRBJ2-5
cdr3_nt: TGCGCCAGCAGTGAGAGGACAGGGGGGAGCGAGACCCAGTACTTC
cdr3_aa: CASSERTGGSETQYF

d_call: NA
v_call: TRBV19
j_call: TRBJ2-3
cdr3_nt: TGTGCCAGTAGCTTTCAGGGTACAGATACGCAGTATTTT
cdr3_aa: CASSFQGTDTQYF

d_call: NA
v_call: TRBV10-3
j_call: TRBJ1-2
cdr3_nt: TGTGCCATCAGTGATCAGGGGCAGACTATCTATGGCTACACCTTC
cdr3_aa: CAISDQGQTIYGYTF

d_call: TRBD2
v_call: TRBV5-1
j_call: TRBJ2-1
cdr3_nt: TGCGCCAGCAGCTTGAATAGCGGGGGGATCAATGAGCAGTTCTTC
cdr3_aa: CASSLNSGGINEQFF

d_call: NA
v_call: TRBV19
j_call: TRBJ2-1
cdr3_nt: TGTGCCAGTAGCACCGGACACAGCTCCTACAATGAGCAGTTCTTC
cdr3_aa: CASSTGHSSYNEQFF

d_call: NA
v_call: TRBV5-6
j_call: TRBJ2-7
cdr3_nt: TGTGCCAGCAGCTTGGGGGGGACTTCCCACTCCTACGAGCAGTACTTC
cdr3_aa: CASSLGGTSHSYEQYF

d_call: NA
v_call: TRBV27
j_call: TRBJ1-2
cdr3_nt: TGTGCCAGCAAACCGGGGCAGCCCTATGGCTACACCTTC
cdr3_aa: CASKPGQPYGYTF